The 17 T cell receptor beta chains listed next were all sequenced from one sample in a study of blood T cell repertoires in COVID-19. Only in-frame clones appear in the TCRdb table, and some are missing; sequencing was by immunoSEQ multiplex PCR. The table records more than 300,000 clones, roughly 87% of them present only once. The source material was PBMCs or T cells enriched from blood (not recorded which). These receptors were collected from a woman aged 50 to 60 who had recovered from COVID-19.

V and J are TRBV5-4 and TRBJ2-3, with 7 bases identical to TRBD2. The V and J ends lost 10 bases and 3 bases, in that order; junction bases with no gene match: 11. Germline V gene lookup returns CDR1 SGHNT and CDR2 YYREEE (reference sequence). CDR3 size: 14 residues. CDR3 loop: CASSAGRYTDTQYF. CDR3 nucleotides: TGTGCCTCCTCAGCGGGGCGGTATACAGATACGCAGTATTTT. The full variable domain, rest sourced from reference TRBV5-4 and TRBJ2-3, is ETGVTQSPTHLIKTRGQQVTLRCSSQSGHNTVSWYQQALGQGPQFIFQYYREEENGRGNFPPRFSGLQFPNYSSELNVNALELDDSALYLCASSAGRYTDTQYFGPGTRLTVL.

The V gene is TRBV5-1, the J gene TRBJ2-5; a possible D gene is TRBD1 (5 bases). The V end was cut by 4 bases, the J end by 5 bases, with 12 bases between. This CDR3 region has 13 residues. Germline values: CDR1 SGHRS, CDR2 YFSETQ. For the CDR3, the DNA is TGCGCCAGCAGCCAGGGCCTACGGGAGACCCAGTACTTC. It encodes CASSQGLRETQYF.

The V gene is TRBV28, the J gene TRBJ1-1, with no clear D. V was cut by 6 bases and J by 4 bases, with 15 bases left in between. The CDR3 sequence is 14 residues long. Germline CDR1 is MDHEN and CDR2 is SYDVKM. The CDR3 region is CASRSQGRGTEAFF. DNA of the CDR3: TGTGCCAGCAGATCACAAGGACGGGGCACTGAAGCTTTCTTT.

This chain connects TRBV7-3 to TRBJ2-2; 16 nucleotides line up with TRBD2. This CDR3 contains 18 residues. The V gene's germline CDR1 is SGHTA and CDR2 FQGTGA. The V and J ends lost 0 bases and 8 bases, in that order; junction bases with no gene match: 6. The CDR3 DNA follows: TGTGCCAGCAGCTTAACGGGACTAGCGGGAGGGCGAACGGGGGAGCTGTTTTTT. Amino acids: CASSLTGLAGGRTGELFF. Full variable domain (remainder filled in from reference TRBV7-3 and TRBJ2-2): GAGVSQTPSNKVTEKGKYVELRCDPISGHTALYWYRQSLGQGPEFLIYFQGTGAADDSGLPNDRFFAVRPEGSVSTLKIQRTERGDSAVYLCASSLTGLAGGRTGELFFGEGSRLTVL.

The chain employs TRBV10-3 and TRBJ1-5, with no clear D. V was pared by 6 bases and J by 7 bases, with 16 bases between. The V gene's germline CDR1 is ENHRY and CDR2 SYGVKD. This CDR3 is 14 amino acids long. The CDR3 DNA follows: TGTGCCATCAGAGATAACAGTAATCGACAGCCCCAGCATTTT. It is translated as CAIRDNSNRQPQHF.

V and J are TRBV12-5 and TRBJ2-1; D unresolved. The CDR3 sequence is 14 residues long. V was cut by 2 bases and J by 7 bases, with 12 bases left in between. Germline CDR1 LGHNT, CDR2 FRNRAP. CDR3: CASGLFTQRNEQFF. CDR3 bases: TGTGCTAGTGGTTTGTTTACCCAGAGGAATGAGCAGTTCTTC.

DNA of the CDR3: TGTGCCAGCAGTTACGGCCCACAGTCAACTAATGAAAAACTGTTTTTT. It translates to CASSYGPQSTNEKLFF. This rearrangement joins TRBV6-2 or TRBV6-3 to TRBJ1-4; D unclear. The CDR3 has 16 amino acids. V lost 2 bases, J lost 0 bases, and 10 bases lay in between. Germline loops: CDR1 MNHEY, CDR2 SVGEGT.

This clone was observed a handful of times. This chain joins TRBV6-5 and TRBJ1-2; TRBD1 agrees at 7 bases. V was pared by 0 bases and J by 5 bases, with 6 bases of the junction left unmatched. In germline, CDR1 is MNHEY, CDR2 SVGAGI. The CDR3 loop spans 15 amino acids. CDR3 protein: CASSYSLGTEYGYTF. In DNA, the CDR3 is TGTGCCAGCAGTTACTCATTGGGGACAGAATATGGCTACACCTTC.

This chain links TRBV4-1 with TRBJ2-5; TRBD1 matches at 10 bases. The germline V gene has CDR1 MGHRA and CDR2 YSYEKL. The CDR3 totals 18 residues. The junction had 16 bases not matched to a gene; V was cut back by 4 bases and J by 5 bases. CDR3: CASSRDPAGTGVRETQYF. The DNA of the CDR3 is TGCGCCAGCAGCCGGGACCCGGCGGGGACAGGGGTACGGGAGACCCAGTACTTC.

CDR3 residues: CASSYGQDSPLHF. The CDR3 nucleotides are TGTGCCAGCAGTTACGGACAGGATTCACCCCTCCACTTT. The rearrangement uses TRBV6-5 and TRBJ1-6; 7 bases line up with TRBD1. Germline trimming cut 2 bases from V and 8 bases from J; bases unmatched to any gene: 0. Per germline, CDR1 MNHEY and CDR2 SVGAGI. This CDR3 region has 13 residues.

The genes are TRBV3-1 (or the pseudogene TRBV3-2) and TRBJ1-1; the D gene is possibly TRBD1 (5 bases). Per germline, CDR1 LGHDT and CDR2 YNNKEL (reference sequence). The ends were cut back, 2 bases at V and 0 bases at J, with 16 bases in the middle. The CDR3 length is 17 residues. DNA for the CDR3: TGTGCCAGCAGCCAACCCTCCCAGACAGTGATGAACACTGAAGCTTTCTTT. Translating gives CASSQPSQTVMNTEAFF.

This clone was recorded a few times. CDR3 DNA: TGCAGCGTTCTGGCCTATGGCTACACCTTC. Translating it yields CSVLAYGYTF. The V and J genes are TRBV29-1 and TRBJ1-2; D gene ambiguous. Trimming took off 5 bases at V and 4 bases at J, with 5 bases between the two ends. Germline CDR1 SQVTM, CDR2 ANQGSEA. The CDR3 has 10 amino acids. The complete variable domain, with remaining parts taken from reference TRBV29-1 and TRBJ1-2, reads SAVISQKPSRDICQRGTSLTIQCQVDSQVTMMFWYRQQPGQSLTLIATANQGSEATYESGFVIDKFPISRPNLTFSTLTVSNMSPEDSSIYLCSVLAYGYTFGSGTRLTVV.

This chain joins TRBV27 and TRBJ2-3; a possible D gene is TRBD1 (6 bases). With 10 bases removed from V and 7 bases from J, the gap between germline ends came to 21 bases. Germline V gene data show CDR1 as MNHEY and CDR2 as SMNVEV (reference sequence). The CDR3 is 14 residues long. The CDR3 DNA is TGTGCCACATCCCGAAGGCGACAGGACAATACGCAGTATTTT. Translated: CATSRRRQDNTQYF.

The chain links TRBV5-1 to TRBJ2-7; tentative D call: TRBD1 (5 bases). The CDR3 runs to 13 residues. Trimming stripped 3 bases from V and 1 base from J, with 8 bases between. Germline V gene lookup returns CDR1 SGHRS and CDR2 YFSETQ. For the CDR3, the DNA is TGCGCCAGCAGCTCTGACAGTTCCTACGAGCAGTACTTC. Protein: CASSSDSSYEQYF.

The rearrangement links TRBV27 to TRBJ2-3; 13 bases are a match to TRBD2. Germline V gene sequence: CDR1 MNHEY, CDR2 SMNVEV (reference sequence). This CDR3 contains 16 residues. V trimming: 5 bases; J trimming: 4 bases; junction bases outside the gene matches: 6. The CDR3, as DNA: TGTGCCAGCAGTCCTGGACTAGCGGGAGTGGCAGATACGCAGTATTTT. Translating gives CASSPGLAGVADTQYF.

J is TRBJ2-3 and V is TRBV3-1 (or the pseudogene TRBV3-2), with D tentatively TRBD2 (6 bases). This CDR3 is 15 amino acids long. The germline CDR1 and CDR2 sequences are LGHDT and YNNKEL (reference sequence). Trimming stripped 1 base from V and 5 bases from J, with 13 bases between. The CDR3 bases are TGTGCCAGCAGCCAAGGGGACTCTCTCATAGATACGCAGTATTTT. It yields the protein CASSQGDSLIDTQYF.

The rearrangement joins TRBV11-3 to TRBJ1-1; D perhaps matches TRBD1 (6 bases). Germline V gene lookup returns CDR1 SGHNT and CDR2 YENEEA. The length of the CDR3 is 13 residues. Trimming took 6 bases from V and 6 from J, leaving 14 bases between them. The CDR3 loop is CASRDSGMAEAFF. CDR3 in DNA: TGTGCCAGCAGGGACAGTGGTATGGCTGAAGCTTTCTTT.